This T cell receptor (beta chain) was identified in a study of blood T cells in healthy people across ages. Study conclusions and caveats: Age advanced and TCR beta diversity per million T cells fell, roughly linearly. PBMCs left unsorted prevented a conclusive naive versus antigen-experienced comparison.

PCR was performed a second time for about 6 to 12 cycles using a sample-barcoded 5' primer and a J-beta primer mix. One entry per CDR3 protein, called by TCRdb with MiXCR from the 5' RACE reads. The sample consists of hundreds of thousands of distinct CDR3 sequences, about 62% of them appearing once. Comments on this clonotype: Its antigen is not known.

V shed 4 bases and J 8 bases; nucleotides not matched to a gene: 5. The CDR3 runs to 13 residues. Germline V lookup: CDR1 LGHDT, CDR2 YNNKEL (reference sequence). Sequences were obtained from blood. This chain uses TRBV3-1 with TRBJ2-3, with 8 nucleotides matching TRBD2. The receptor's source is a man aged 25-40 years in good health. The chain's CDR3 is CASSPSLAGTQYF. DNA of the CDR3: TGTGCCAGCAGCCCCTCGCTAGCGGGTACGCAGTATTTT.